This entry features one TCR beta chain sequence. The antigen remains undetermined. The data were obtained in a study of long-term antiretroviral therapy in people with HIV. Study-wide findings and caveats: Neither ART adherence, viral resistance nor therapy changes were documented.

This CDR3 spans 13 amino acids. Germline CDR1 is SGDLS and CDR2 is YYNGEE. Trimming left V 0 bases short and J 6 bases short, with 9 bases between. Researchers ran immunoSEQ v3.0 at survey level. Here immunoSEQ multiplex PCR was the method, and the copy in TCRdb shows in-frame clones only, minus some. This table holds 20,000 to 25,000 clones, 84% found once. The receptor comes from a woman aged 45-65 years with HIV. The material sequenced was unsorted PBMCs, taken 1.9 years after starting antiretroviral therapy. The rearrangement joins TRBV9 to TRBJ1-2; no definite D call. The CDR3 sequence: CASSVAGYDGYTF. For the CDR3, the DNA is TGTGCCAGCAGCGTAGCTGGGTACGATGGCTACACCTTC.